The 21 T cell receptor beta chains reported below all come from one sample, sequenced in a study of CD8 T cells in ankylosing spondylitis (dated by TCRdb to the late 2010s). What the study reported, not specific to this receptor: A TCR beta motif made up of several highly homologous amino acid variants appeared to be characteristic of blood from ankylosing spondylitis patients.

Library generation was performed with 5' RACE. The reads were generated on an Illumina HiSeq 2500. The public sequencing data were trimmed at Q25 with fastp and processed into clonotypes with MiXCR by TCRdb, which kept only in-frame beta chains. All rows with the same CDR3 protein become a single entry with the most common DNA and genes. This sample holds roughly 450,000 distinct CDR3 sequences; roughly a quarter were observed only once. The top ten clones comprise approximately 1% of the sample. Their target antigens are unknown. The sequencing sample was made of blood, either unsorted or a sorted T cell fraction (not recorded which). Receptors originate from a male donor with ankylosing spondylitis.

This sequence joins TRBV15 and TRBJ2-2; 7 nucleotides line up with TRBD1. After removal of 4 bases from V and 7 bases from J, the junction contained 9 bases not matched to a gene. Germline-derived CDR1 and CDR2 are LNHNV and YYDKDF (reference sequence). The CDR3 covers 15 residues. As DNA, the CDR3 is TGTGCCACCAGCAAAGCCGGAAGGGGGCTCGGGGAGCTGTTTTTT. Protein product: CATSKAGRGLGELFF.

This clonotype was seen a handful of times. The V call is TRBV20-1, the J call TRBJ2-3, with TRBD2 as a possible D gene (7 bases). CDR1 and CDR2 from the germline V gene are DFQATT and SNEGSKA (reference sequence). The CDR3 covers 16 residues. V shed 1 base and J shed 6 bases, with 20 bases lying between them. In DNA form, the CDR3 reads TGCAGTGCTAGAGGTGGGGGGCTAGCGGACGCGGATACGCAGTATTTT. The encoded protein is CSARGGGLADADTQYF.

The sample holds a few counts of this clonotype. This chain links TRBV2 with TRBJ2-7; the D is unclear. CDR1 and CDR2 from the germline V gene are SNHLY and FYNNEI. V was cut by 6 bases and J by 2 bases, with 17 bases left in between. This CDR3 spans 15 amino acids. The CDR3 region is CASSVTVRPTYEQYF. The CDR3 DNA reads as TGTGCCAGCAGCGTCACGGTTAGGCCGACCTACGAGCAGTACTTC. The variable domain in full, completed from reference TRBV2 and TRBJ2-7, reads EPEVTQTPSHQVTQMGQEVILRCVPISNHLYFYWYRQILGQKVEFLVSFYNNEISEKSEIFDDQFSVERPDGSNFTLKIRSTKLEDSAMYFCASSVTVRPTYEQYFGPGTRLTVT.

This clonotype was counted between two and nine times. The chain has TRBV5-6 and TRBJ1-2; D is uncertain. Between the trimmed V and J ends, which lost 1 base and 0 bases, there was a span of 7 bases. Germline CDR1 reads SGHDT; CDR2 reads YYEEEE. This CDR3 has 14 residues. CDR3 sequence (DNA): TGTGCCAGCAGCTTGTTTTTATCTAACTATGGCTACACCTTC. Translation gives CASSLFLSNYGYTF. The full variable domain, its missing parts supplied by reference TRBV5-6 and TRBJ1-2, is DAGVTQSPTHLIKTRGQQVTLRCSPKSGHDTVSWYQQALGQGPQFIFQYYEEEERQRGNFPDRFSGHQFPNYSSELNVNALLLGDSALYLCASSLFLSNYGYTFGSGTRLTVV.

A few counts support this clonotype. The rearrangement uses TRBV7-8 and TRBJ2-1, with 9 nucleotides matching TRBD1. The germline V gene has CDR1 SGHVS and CDR2 FQNEAQ. The CDR3 totals 13 residues. V lost 5 bases and J lost 5; bases outside the gene matches: 1. The CDR3 DNA sequence: TGTGCCAGCAGCCGACAGGGGGACAATGAGCAGTTCTTC. Translation gives CASSRQGDNEQFF.

CDR3 region: CASRRDRDSSNYGYTF. The CDR3 DNA is TGTGCCAGCAGGCGAGATCGGGACAGCTCTAACTATGGCTACACCTTC. The V and J genes are TRBV27 and TRBJ1-2; 7 nucleotides agree with TRBD1. Germline-derived CDR1 and CDR2 are MNHEY and SMNVEV (reference sequence). Trimming removed 6 bases from V and 0 bases from J; junction bases left unmatched: 10. This CDR3 has 16 residues.

The V call is TRBV5-1, the J call TRBJ1-2; tentative D call: TRBD1 (6 bases). The V end was cut by 1 base, the J end by 1 base, with 8 bases between. Germline CDR1 and CDR2: SGHRS and YFSETQ. The CDR3 is made up of 14 amino acids. The CDR3 protein is CASSLPDSNYGYTF. CDR3 DNA sequence: TGCGCCAGCAGCTTGCCGGACAGTAACTATGGCTACACCTTC. The variable domain in full, completed from reference TRBV5-1 and TRBJ1-2, reads KAGVTQTPRYLIKTRGQQVTLSCSPISGHRSVSWYQQTPGQGLQFLFEYFSETQRNKGNFPGRFSGRQFSNSRSEMNVSTLELGDSALYLCASSLPDSNYGYTFGSGTRLTVV.

The CDR3, as DNA: TGTGCCAGCAGTCTACAGGGCGGGACCCAGCATTTT. This encodes CASSLQGGTQHF. The chain recombines TRBV27 with TRBJ1-5; D possibly corresponds to TRBD1 (6 bases). This CDR3 comprises 12 residues. Trimming cost V 5 bases and J 11 bases, with 13 bases left between them. The germline V gene has CDR1 MNHEY and CDR2 SMNVEV (reference sequence).

This rearrangement joins TRBV20-1 to TRBJ2-7; 7 bases are a match to TRBD2. The length of the CDR3 is 13 residues. CDR1 DFQATT and CDR2 SNEGSKA come from the germline V gene (reference sequence). Trimming cost V 3 bases and J 6 bases; bases outside gene matches: 8. CDR3 nucleotides: TGCAGTGCTAGTGGTCTAGCGGTCGCCGAGCAGTACTTC. Protein: CSASGLAVAEQYF.

The J gene is TRBJ1-4, the V gene TRBV20-1; D unclear. Germline-derived CDR1 and CDR2 are DFQATT and SNEGSKA (reference sequence). This CDR3 has 14 residues. V shed 3 bases and J shed 2 bases, with 10 bases lying between them. Here the CDR3 DNA reads TGCAGTGCTAGGGTGGAGGCGACTAATGAAAAACTGTTTTTT. Its translation is CSARVEATNEKLFF.

The chain carries TRBV5-1 and TRBJ2-7; 12 nucleotides agree with TRBD1. The CDR3 totals 17 residues. Germline V gene sequence: CDR1 SGHRS, CDR2 YFSETQ. Losses at the gene ends were 3 bases for V and 3 bases for J; bases not matched to a gene: 10. The CDR3 sequence: CASSSLGQGAWGYEQYF. The CDR3 DNA sequence: TGCGCCAGCAGCTCACTGGGACAGGGGGCTTGGGGCTACGAGCAGTACTTC.

The chain carries TRBV27 and TRBJ2-2; no clear D. V lost 4 bases and J lost 9, with 18 bases in between. The germline V gene has CDR1 MNHEY and CDR2 SMNVEV (reference sequence). CDR3 length equals 15 residues. In DNA form, the CDR3 reads TGTGCCAGCAGTTATGCAGCGTTCCCCCACTGGGAGCTGTTTTTT. Translation gives CASSYAAFPHWELFF.

This clonotype was seen only a few times. The CDR3 DNA follows: TGCGCCAGCAGCTTAAGGGGGACGACAACTAATGAAAAACTGTTTTTT. Protein sequence: CASSLRGTTTNEKLFF. The chain recombines TRBV5-1 with TRBJ1-4, with D possibly TRBD1 on 6 matching bases. Per the germline V gene, CDR1 is SGHRS and CDR2 is YFSETQ. The CDR3 consists of 16 residues. V lost 2 bases and J lost 0, with 11 bases in between.

The rearrangement joins TRBV12-5 to TRBJ2-5; unclear D gene. The length of the CDR3 is 11 residues. Per the germline V gene, CDR1 is LGHNT and CDR2 is FRNRAP. Trimming cost V 2 bases and J 4 bases, with 2 bases left between them. The CDR3 nucleotides read TGTGCTAGTGGTTTGATAGAGACCCAGTACTTC. It codes for CASGLIETQYF. The full variable domain, with the rest looked up from reference TRBV12-5 and TRBJ2-5, is DARVTQTPRHKVTEMGQEVTMRCQPILGHNTVFWYRQTMMQGLELLAYFRNRAPLDDSGMPKDRFSAEMPDATLATLKIQPSEPRDSAVYFCASGLIETQYFGPGTRLLVL.

The sample holds a few counts of this clonotype. The rearrangement links TRBV18 to TRBJ2-7, with 7 bases fitting TRBD1. The trim removed 1 base at V and 3 bases at J, leaving 15 bases unmatched. Germline V gene lookup returns CDR1 KGHSH and CDR2 LQKENI. This CDR3 comprises 18 residues. CDR3 sequence (DNA): TGTGCCAGCTCACCACGGGACAGCCTACTGGGCTCCCTCTACGAGCAGTACTTC. This gives the protein CASSPRDSLLGSLYEQYF.

Only a few counts were recorded for this clonotype. The chain couples TRBV4-1 to TRBJ2-1; D perhaps matches TRBD2 (5 bases). CDR3 size: 15 residues. Trimming left V 0 bases short and J 3 bases short, with 9 bases between. Germline V lookup: CDR1 MGHRA, CDR2 YSYEKL. The CDR3 nucleotides read TGCGCCAGCAGCCAAGAACTAAGCGGCTACAATGAGCAGTTCTTC. Its translation: CASSQELSGYNEQFF.

There are many counts of this clonotype. The CDR3 DNA reads as TGTGCCAGCACCCTCCAAAATGAGCAGTTCTTC. This translates into CASTLQNEQFF. V is TRBV7-2 and J is TRBJ2-1; D not resolved. There are 11 residues in the CDR3. Germline lookup yields CDR1 SGHTA and CDR2 FQGNSA. V was pared by 7 bases and J by 7 bases, with 8 bases between. The full variable domain, in which reference TRBV7-2 and TRBJ2-1 provide the parts outside the CDR3, is GAGVSQSPSNKVTEKGKDVELRCDPISGHTALYWYRQSLGQGLEFLIYFQGNSAPDKSGLPSDRFSAERTGGSVSTLTIQRTQQEDSAVYLCASTLQNEQFFGPGTRLTVL.

V is TRBV10-2 and J is TRBJ1-2, with 11 bases matching TRBD1. Germline CDR1 and CDR2: WSHSY and SAAADI. The CDR3 is 14 residues long. V shed 4 bases, J shed 8 bases, and the junction held 6 bases outside the gene matches. The CDR3 spells CASSGTGGAVGYTF. The CDR3 DNA sequence: TGCGCCAGCAGTGGGACAGGGGGCGCGGTCGGCTACACCTTC.

This clonotype was detected only a few times. The rearrangement links TRBV12-3 or TRBV12-4 to TRBJ1-2; D not resolved. There are 12 residues in the CDR3. V lost 5 bases, J lost 8 bases, and 12 bases lay in between. The CDR3 loop is CASSPRLGGYTF. The CDR3 DNA reads TGTGCCAGCAGTCCGAGGCTCGGGGGCTACACCTTC.

V gene TRBV5-1 combines with J gene TRBJ1-1; the match to TRBD1 covers 10 bases. Looked up from germline, CDR1 is SGHRS and CDR2 is YFSETQ. This CDR3 region has 17 residues. V gave up 3 bases and J gave up 0 bases; unmatched junction bases: 8. The CDR3 region has the DNA TGCGCCAGCAGCTCCTCGGACAGGGGGGACCTGAACACTGAAGCTTTCTTT. Translation: CASSSSDRGDLNTEAFF.

The rearrangement joins TRBV15 to TRBJ1-2; D is unclear. This CDR3 region has 15 residues. Germline lookup yields CDR1 LNHNV and CDR2 YYDKDF (reference sequence). Trimming pared 3 bases from V and 4 bases from J, leaving 15 bases between. The CDR3 region is CATSSEPVHFYGYTF. The CDR3 DNA follows: TGTGCCACCAGCAGTGAACCGGTTCACTTCTATGGCTACACCTTC.